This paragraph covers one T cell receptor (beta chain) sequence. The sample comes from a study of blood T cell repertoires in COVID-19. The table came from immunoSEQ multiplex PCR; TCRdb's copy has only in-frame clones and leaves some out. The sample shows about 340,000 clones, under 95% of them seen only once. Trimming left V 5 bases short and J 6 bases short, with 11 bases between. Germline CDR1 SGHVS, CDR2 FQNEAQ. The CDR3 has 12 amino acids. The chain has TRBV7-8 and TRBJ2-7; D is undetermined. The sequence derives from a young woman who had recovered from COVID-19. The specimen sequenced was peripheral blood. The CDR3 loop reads CASSPQSGEQYV. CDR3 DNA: TGTGCCAGCAGCCCCCAATCCGGCGAGCAGTACGTC.